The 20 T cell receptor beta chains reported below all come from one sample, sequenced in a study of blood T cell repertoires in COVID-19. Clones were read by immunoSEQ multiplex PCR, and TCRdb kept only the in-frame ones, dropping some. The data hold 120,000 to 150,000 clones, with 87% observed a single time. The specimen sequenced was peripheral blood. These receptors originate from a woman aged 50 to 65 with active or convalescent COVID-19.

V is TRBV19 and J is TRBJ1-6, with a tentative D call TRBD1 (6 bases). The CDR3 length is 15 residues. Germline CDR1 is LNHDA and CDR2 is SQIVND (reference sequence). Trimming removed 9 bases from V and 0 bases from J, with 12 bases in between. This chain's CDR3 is CASRTASSYNSPLHF. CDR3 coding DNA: TGTGCCAGCAGGACAGCGAGCTCCTATAATTCACCCCTCCACTTT.

CDR3 in DNA: TGCGCCAGCAGCTTGGGACTAGCGGCCGATCCGGATACGCAGTATTTT. Translation: CASSLGLAADPDTQYF. The chain joins TRBV5-1 to TRBJ2-3, with TRBD2 matching over 9 bases. The CDR3 has 16 amino acids. The germline V gene encodes CDR1 SGHRS and CDR2 YFSETQ. V dropped 0 bases and J dropped 6; count of bases not matched to a gene: 8.

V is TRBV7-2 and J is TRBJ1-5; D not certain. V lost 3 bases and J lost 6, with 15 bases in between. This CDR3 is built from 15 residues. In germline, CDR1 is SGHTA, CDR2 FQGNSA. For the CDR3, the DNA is TGTGCCAGCAGCTTGGACGGGAGGAGTATTCAGCCCCAGCATTTT. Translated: CASSLDGRSIQPQHF.

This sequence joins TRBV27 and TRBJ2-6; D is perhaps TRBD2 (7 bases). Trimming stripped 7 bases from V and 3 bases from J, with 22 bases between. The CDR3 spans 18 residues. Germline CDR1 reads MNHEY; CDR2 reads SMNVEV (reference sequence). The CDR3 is CASTPRGGGRGGANVLTF. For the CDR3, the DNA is TGTGCCAGCACTCCTCGGGGAGGGGGAAGAGGTGGGGCCAACGTCCTGACTTTC.

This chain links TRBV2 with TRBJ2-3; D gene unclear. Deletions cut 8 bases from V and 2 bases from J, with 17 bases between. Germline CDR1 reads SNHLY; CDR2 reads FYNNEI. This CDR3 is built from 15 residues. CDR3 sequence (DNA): TGTGCCAGCCGACGATTCTTGACTCCCACAGATACGCAGTATTTT. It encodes CASRRFLTPTDTQYF. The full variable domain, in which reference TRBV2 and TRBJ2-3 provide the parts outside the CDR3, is EPEVTQTPSHQVTQMGQEVILRCVPISNHLYFYWYRQILGQKVEFLVSFYNNEISEKSEIFDDQFSVERPDGSNFTLKIRSTKLEDSAMYFCASRRFLTPTDTQYFGPGTRLTVL.

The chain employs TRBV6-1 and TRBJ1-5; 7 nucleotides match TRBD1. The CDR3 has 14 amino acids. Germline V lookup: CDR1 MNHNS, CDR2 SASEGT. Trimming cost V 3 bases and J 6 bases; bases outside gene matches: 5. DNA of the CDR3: TGTGCCAGCAGTGAGACAGGGATAGGTCAGCCCCAGCATTTT. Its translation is CASSETGIGQPQHF.

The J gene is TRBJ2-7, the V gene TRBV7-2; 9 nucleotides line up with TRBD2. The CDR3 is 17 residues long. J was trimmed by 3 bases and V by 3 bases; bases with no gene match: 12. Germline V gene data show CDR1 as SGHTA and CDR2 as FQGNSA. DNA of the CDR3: TGTGCCAGCAGCTTCCCCTCTACCGGGACTAGCTACTACGAGCAGTACTTC. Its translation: CASSFPSTGTSYYEQYF.

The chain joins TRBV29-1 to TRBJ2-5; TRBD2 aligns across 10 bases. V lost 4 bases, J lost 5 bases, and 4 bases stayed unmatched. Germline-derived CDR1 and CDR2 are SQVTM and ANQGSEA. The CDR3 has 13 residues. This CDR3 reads CSVGSGGAETQYF. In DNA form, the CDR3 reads TGCAGCGTTGGAAGCGGGGGGGCGGAGACCCAGTACTTC.

CDR3 sequence (DNA): TGTGCCAGCGGACAGGGGGGTGAAAAACTGTTTTTT. It translates to CASGQGGEKLFF. The gene calls are TRBV7-6 and TRBJ1-4, with 10 bases lining up with TRBD1. Trimming removed 8 bases from V and 7 bases from J; junction bases left unmatched: 1. Germline-derived CDR1 and CDR2 are SGHVS and FNYEAQ. The CDR3 runs 12 residues.

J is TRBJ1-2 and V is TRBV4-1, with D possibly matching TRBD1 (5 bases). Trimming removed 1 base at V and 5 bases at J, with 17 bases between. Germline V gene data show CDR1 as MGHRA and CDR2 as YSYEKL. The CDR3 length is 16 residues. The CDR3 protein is CASSQGDSRARYGYTF. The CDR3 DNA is TGCGCCAGCAGCCAAGGCGACAGCCGGGCTCGATATGGCTACACCTTC.

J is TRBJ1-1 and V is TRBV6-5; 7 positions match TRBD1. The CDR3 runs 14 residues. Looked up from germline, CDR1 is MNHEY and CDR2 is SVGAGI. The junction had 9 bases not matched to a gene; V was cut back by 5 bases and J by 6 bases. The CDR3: CASSQLGQTPEAFF. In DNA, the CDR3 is TGTGCCAGCAGTCAACTGGGACAGACCCCTGAAGCTTTCTTT.

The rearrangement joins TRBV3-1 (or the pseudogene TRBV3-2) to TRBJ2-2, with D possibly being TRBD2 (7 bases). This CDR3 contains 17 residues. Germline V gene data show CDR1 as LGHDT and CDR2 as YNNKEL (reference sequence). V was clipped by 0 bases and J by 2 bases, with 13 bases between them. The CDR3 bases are TGTGCCAGCAGCCAAGAGGGGGCTAGCGGTAACACCGGGGAGCTGTTTTTT. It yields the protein CASSQEGASGNTGELFF.

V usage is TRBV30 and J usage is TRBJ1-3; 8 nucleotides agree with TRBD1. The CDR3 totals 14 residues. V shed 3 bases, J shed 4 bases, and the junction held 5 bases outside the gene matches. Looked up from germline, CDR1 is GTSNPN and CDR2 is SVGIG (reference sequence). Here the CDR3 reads CAWSTDREGNTIYF. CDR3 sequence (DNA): TGTGCCTGGAGCACGGACAGGGAAGGAAACACCATATATTTT.

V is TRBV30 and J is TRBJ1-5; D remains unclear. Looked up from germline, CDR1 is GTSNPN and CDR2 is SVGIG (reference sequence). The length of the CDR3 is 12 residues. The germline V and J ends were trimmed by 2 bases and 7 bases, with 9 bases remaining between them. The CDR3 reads CAWSLEGQPQHF. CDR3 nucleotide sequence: TGTGCCTGGAGTCTTGAGGGACAGCCCCAGCATTTT.

CDR3 in amino acids: CASSLGQPKSNEQFF. Here the CDR3 DNA reads TGTGCCAGCAGCTTAGGACAACCAAAGAGCAATGAGCAGTTCTTC. J is TRBJ2-1 and V is TRBV7-2; no firm D call. Trimming pared 1 base from V and 6 bases from J, leaving 13 bases between. Germline CDR1 is SGHTA and CDR2 is FQGNSA. CDR3 size: 15 residues.

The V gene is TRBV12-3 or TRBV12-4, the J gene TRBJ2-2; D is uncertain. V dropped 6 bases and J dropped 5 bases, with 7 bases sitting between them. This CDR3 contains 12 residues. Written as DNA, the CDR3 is TGTGCCAGCAGACTGATGACCGGGGAGCTGTTTTTT. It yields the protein CASRLMTGELFF.

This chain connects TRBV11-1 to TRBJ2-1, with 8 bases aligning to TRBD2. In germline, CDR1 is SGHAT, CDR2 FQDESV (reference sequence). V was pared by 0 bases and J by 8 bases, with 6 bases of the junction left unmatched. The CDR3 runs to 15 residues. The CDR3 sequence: CASSLAAGAGDEQFF. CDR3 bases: TGTGCCAGCAGCTTAGCAGCGGGGGCCGGGGATGAGCAGTTCTTC.

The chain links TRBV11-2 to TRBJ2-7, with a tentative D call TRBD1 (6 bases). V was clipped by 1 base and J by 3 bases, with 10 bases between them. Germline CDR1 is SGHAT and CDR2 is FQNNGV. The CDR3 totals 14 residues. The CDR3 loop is CASSLGSGVYEQYF. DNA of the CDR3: TGTGCCAGCAGCTTAGGATCAGGGGTCTACGAGCAGTACTTC.

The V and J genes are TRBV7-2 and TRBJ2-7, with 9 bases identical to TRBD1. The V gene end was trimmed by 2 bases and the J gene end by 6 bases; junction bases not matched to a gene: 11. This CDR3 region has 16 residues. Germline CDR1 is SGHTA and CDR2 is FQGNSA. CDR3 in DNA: TGTGCCAGCAGCTTACTCGGGACAGGGAGTAATAGCGAGCAGTACTTC. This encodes CASSLLGTGSNSEQYF.

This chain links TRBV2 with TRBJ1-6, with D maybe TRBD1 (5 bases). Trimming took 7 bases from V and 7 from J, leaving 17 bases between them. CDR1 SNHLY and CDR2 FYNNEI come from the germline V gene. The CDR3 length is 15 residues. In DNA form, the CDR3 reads TGTGCCAGCACCGACCTCCGACAGCAGAATTCACCCCTCCACTTT. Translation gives CASTDLRQQNSPLHF.